The 18 T cell receptor beta chains below were found in one sample sequenced in a study of T cells after yellow fever vaccination. TCRdb reprocessed the 5' RACE reads with MiXCR, giving one entry per CDR3 protein. Of fewer than 450,000 distinct CDR3 sequences listed, roughly 8.3% are singletons. The source material was PBMCs, sampled roughly seven weeks after the first yellow fever vaccination. The receptors originated from a man between 18 and 35 years old who received the YFV17D yellow fever vaccine.

The gene calls are TRBV5-1 and TRBJ2-7, with 10 positions matching TRBD1. CDR3 length: 14 residues. Germline V gene data show CDR1 as SGHRS and CDR2 as YFSETQ. With 4 bases clipped from V and 5 bases from J, the junction kept 6 bases outside the gene matches. Here the CDR3 reads CASSPRDRGHEQYF. DNA for the CDR3: TGCGCCAGCAGCCCCCGGGACAGGGGACACGAGCAGTACTTC. The variable domain in full, completed from reference TRBV5-1 and TRBJ2-7, reads KAGVTQTPRYLIKTRGQQVTLSCSPISGHRSVSWYQQTPGQGLQFLFEYFSETQRNKGNFPGRFSGRQFSNSRSEMNVSTLELGDSALYLCASSPRDRGHEQYFGPGTRLTVT.

The V and J genes are TRBV3-1 and TRBJ1-1; D remains ambiguous. In germline, CDR1 is LGHDT, CDR2 YNNKEL (reference sequence). CDR3 length equals 11 residues. Trimming removed 8 bases from V and 11 bases from J, with 15 bases in between. CDR3 nucleotide sequence: TGTGCCAGCGACGGTAGGGCGGGCGCTTTCTTT. It encodes CASDGRAGAFF. The complete variable domain, with remaining parts taken from reference TRBV3-1 and TRBJ1-1, reads DTAVSQTPKYLVTQMGNDKSIKCEQNLGHDTMYWYKQDSKKFLKIMFSYNNKELIINETVPNRFSPKSPDKAHLNLHINSLELGDSAVYFCASDGRAGAFFGQGTRLTVV.

Only a few counts were recorded for this clonotype. The chain uses TRBV20-1 and TRBJ2-7; a weak D match, TRBD1 (7 bases). V shed 4 bases and J shed 6 bases, with 16 bases lying between them. The germline gives CDR1 DFQATT, CDR2 SNEGSKA (reference sequence). The CDR3 covers 13 residues. The CDR3 sequence is CSATRAGGGEQYF. CDR3 bases: TGCAGTGCTACCCGGGCAGGGGGAGGCGAGCAGTACTTC.

This clonotype was counted at least ten times. The V and J genes are TRBV5-4 and TRBJ1-1, with no clear D. Germline CDR1 and CDR2: SGHNT and YYREEE (reference sequence). V was shortened by 0 bases and J by 3 bases, with 3 bases between the two germline ends. The CDR3 runs to 12 residues. The CDR3 nucleotides are TGTGCCAGCAGCTTGGTGGACACTGAAGCTTTCTTT. This codes for CASSLVDTEAFF.

This clonotype was counted between two and nine times. The chain combines TRBV4-1 with TRBJ2-3, with a tentative D call TRBD2 (7 bases). Trimming took 0 bases from V and 4 from J, leaving 17 bases between them. The germline V gene encodes CDR1 MGHRA and CDR2 YSYEKL. There are 17 residues in the CDR3. CDR3 sequence reads: CASSQERGGGPPDTQYF. In DNA, the CDR3 is TGCGCCAGCAGCCAAGAACGAGGGGGGGGGCCGCCAGATACGCAGTATTTT.

This clonotype has only a few counts. The gene calls are TRBV24-1 and TRBJ2-7; D is unclear. V was shortened by 3 bases and J by 4 bases, with 6 bases between the two germline ends. This CDR3 contains 12 residues. CDR1 and CDR2 from the germline V gene are KGHDR and SFDVKD. The CDR3 sequence: CATSDTGYEQYF. The CDR3, as DNA: TGTGCCACCAGTGATACGGGTTACGAGCAGTACTTC.

The chain recombines TRBV28 with TRBJ1-1; D gene ambiguous. V dropped 7 bases and J dropped 7 bases, with 13 bases sitting between them. Germline V gives CDR1 MDHEN, CDR2 SYDVKM. The CDR3 is made up of 12 amino acids. The CDR3 nucleotides read TGTGCCAGCACCTCTTCCGCAGTTGAAGCTTTCTTT. Translated: CASTSSAVEAFF. The variable domain in full, completed from reference TRBV28 and TRBJ1-1, reads DVKVTQSSRYLVKRTGEKVFLECVQDMDHENMFWYRQDPGLGLRLIYFSYDVKMKEKGDIPEGYSVSREKKERFSLILESASTNQTSMYLCASTSSAVEAFFGQGTRLTVV.

The chain is built from TRBV5-4 and TRBJ2-3; possibly TRBD1 for D (6 bases). The CDR3 has 16 residues. V gave up 0 bases and J gave up 0 bases, with 11 bases separating them. Germline loops: CDR1 SGHNT, CDR2 YYREEE (reference sequence). CDR3 nucleotide sequence: TGTGCCAGCAGCTTGGGGACAGCCATTAGCACAGATACGCAGTATTTT. It specifies CASSLGTAISTDTQYF.

This chain connects TRBV1 to TRBJ2-5; TRBD2 reflects the table's D call only, with no check against the DNA. TRBV1 is classified as a pseudogene. The CDR3 loop spans 15 amino acids. CDR3 residues: CTSSQASGGVETQYF. Written as DNA, the CDR3 is TGCACCAGCAGCCAGGCGAGCGGGGGAGTAGAGACCCAGTACTTC.

About this clonotype itself: A read error may account for a junction end that differs from germline. The rearrangement joins TRBV20-1 to TRBJ2-1; D possibly corresponds to TRBD2 (7 bases). The CDR3 sequence is 18 residues long. Germline-derived CDR1 and CDR2 are DFQATT and SNEGSKA (reference sequence). The CDR3 DNA sequence: TGCTGTGCTAGAGCCAACGGGGGGCCGTCGAGCTCCTACAATGAGCAGTTCTTC. It is translated as CCARANGGPSSSYNEQFF.

The chain combines TRBV7-3 with TRBJ2-1; the D gene is possibly TRBD2 (7 bases). V lost 5 bases and J lost 12, with 20 bases in between. The CDR3 covers 14 residues. Per germline, CDR1 SGHTA and CDR2 FQGTGA. In DNA form, the CDR3 reads TGTGCCAGCAGCCCAATGGGGGGGGCTTTTTGGCAGTTCTTC. Amino acid sequence: CASSPMGGAFWQFF.

In its sample, this clonotype was seen many times. The V and J genes are TRBV5-1 and TRBJ1-5, with D perhaps matching TRBD1 (5 bases). V was trimmed by 0 bases and J by 6 bases, leaving 10 bases between them. Germline V gene sequence: CDR1 SGHRS, CDR2 YFSETQ. The CDR3 has 14 residues. The CDR3, as DNA: TGCGCCAGCAGCTTGGGCGACAGCGGTCAGCCCCAGCATTTT. This translates into CASSLGDSGQPQHF. The full variable domain, with the rest looked up from reference TRBV5-1 and TRBJ1-5, is KAGVTQTPRYLIKTRGQQVTLSCSPISGHRSVSWYQQTPGQGLQFLFEYFSETQRNKGNFPGRFSGRQFSNSRSEMNVSTLELGDSALYLCASSLGDSGQPQHFGDGTRLSIL.

This chain joins TRBV29-1 and TRBJ2-5; 8 bases match TRBD1. V lost 6 bases, J lost 5 bases, and 8 bases stayed unmatched. The CDR3 has 13 residues. Germline CDR1 and CDR2: SQVTM and ANQGSEA. Written as DNA, the CDR3 is TGCAGCGTCTTGGACAGGGTCGGCGAGACCCAGTACTTC. Amino acid sequence: CSVLDRVGETQYF.

This clonotype was seen a few times. V usage is TRBV6-2 or TRBV6-3 and J usage is TRBJ2-7; perhaps TRBD2 as D (6 bases). V lost 2 bases and J lost 4, with 9 bases in between. Per germline, CDR1 MNHEY and CDR2 SVGEGT. The CDR3 is 13 residues long. CDR3 nucleotides: TGTGCCAGCAGTTACGGCGGGGAGTACGAGCAGTACGTC. Encoded protein: CASSYGGEYEQYV.

The CDR3 loop is CASTVGVNRGHNEQFF. Here the CDR3 DNA reads TGCGCCAGCACTGTGGGGGTTAATCGCGGGCACAATGAGCAGTTCTTC. This rearrangement joins TRBV5-1 to TRBJ2-1; D may correspond to TRBD1 or TRBD2 (5 bases each). In germline, CDR1 is SGHRS, CDR2 YFSETQ. The V end lost 6 bases, the J end lost 5 bases, and 21 bases lay between the germline ends. The CDR3 has 16 residues.

The chain uses TRBV19 and TRBJ2-2, with D maybe TRBD2 (5 bases). This CDR3 has 14 amino acids. Deletions cut 6 bases from V and 6 bases from J, with 14 bases between. The germline gives CDR1 LNHDA, CDR2 SQIVND (reference sequence). The CDR3 DNA is TGTGCCAGTAGCCTAGCAGGTTTTTCCGGGGAGCTGTTTTTT. It yields the protein CASSLAGFSGELFF. The full variable domain, in which reference TRBV19 and TRBJ2-2 provide the parts outside the CDR3, is DGGITQSPKYLFRKEGQNVTLSCEQNLNHDAMYWYRQDPGQGLRLIYYSQIVNDFQKGDIAEGYSVSREKKESFPLTVTSAQKNPTAFYLCASSLAGFSGELFFGEGSRLTVL.

This clonotype was counted between two and nine times. J is TRBJ1-2 and V is TRBV27; no firm D call. Germline CDR1 reads MNHEY; CDR2 reads SMNVEV (reference sequence). This CDR3 has 13 residues. V was cut by 0 bases and J by 5 bases, with 7 bases left in between. The CDR3 nucleotides are TGTGCCAGCAGTTTATCTCCCTTTTATGGCTACACCTTC. This sequence encodes CASSLSPFYGYTF.

This clonotype has only a few counts. The chain has TRBV4-1 and TRBJ2-3, with no clear D. Germline V gene lookup returns CDR1 MGHRA and CDR2 YSYEKL. V shed 2 bases and J shed 1 base, with 10 bases lying between them. The CDR3 runs 15 residues. As DNA, the CDR3 is TGCGCCAGCAGCCAATACGGGTTTGGCACAGATACGCAGTATTTT. This codes for CASSQYGFGTDTQYF.